This T cell receptor beta chain came from a study of blood T cell repertoires in COVID-19. Study in general: Material from acute and convalescent COVID-19 was sourced from the United States, Italy and Spain. Sources were T cells, B-cell-depleted T cells, or PBMCs; the material itself was cDNA or gDNA.

In the study's own analysis: Estimates of nucleated cell counts were drawn from the amplification of reference gene primers. Here immunoSEQ multiplex PCR was the method, and the copy in TCRdb shows in-frame clones only, minus some. V, J and clone size were drawn from that table, and D and trimming were deduced from the DNA. The profile shows approximately 110,000 clones, 80% to 85% of them singletons. CDR1 and CDR2 (germline): SGHVS, FQNEAQ. V gave up 5 bases and J gave up 3 bases, with 13 bases separating them. This CDR3 is 14 amino acids long. This TCR was recovered from a woman between 65 and 79 years old with acute or convalescent COVID-19. Sequenced input: peripheral blood. The chain uses TRBV7-8 and TRBJ1-2, with D maybe TRBD1 (5 bases). The CDR3 spells CASSPLGGDYGYTF. The CDR3 nucleotides are TGTGCCAGCAGCCCCCTGGGGGGGGACTATGGCTACACCTTC.